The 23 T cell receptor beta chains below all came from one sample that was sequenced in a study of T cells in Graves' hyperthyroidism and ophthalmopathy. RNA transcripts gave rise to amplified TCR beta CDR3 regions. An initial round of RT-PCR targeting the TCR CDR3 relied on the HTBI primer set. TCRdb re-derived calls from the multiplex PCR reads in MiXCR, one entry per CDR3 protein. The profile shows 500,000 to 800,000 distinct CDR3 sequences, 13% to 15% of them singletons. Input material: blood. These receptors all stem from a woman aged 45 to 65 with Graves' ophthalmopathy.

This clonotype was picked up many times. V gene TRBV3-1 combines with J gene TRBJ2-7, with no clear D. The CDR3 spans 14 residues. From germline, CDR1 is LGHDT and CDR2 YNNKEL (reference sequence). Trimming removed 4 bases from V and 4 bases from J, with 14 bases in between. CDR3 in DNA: TGTGCCAGCAGCCCCACCCCGGACCGATACGAGCAGTACTTC. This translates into CASSPTPDRYEQYF.

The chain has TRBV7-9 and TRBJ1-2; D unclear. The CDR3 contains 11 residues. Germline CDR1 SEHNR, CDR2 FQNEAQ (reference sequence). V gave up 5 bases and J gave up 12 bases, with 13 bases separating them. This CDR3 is CASSAYPEDTF. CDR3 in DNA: TGTGCCAGCAGCGCATACCCCGAAGACACCTTC.

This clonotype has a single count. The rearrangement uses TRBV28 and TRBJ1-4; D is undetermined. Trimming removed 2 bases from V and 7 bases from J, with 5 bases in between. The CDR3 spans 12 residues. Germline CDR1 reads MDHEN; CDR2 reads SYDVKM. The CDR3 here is CASSLGTEKLFF. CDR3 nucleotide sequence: TGTGCCAGCAGTTTAGGTACTGAAAAACTGTTTTTT.

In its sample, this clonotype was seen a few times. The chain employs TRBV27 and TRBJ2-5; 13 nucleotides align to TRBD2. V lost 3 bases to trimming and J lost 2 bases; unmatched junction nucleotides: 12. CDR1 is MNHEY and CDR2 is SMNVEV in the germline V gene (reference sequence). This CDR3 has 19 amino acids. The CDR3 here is CASSFRPILAGGRQETQYF. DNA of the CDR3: TGTGCCAGCAGTTTTCGCCCTATACTAGCGGGAGGGAGGCAAGAGACCCAGTACTTC.

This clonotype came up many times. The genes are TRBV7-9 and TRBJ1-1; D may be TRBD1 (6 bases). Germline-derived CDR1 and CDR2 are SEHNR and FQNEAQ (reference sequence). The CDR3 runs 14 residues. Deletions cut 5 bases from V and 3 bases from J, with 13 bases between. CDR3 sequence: CASSPQGTHTEAFF. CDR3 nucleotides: TGTGCCAGCAGCCCCCAGGGGACACACACTGAAGCTTTCTTT.

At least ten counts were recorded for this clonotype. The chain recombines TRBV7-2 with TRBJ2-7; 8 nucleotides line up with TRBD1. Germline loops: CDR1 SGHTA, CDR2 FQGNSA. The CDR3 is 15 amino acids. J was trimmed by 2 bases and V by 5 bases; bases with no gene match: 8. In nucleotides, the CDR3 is TGTGCCAGCAGCCTGAGAGGGACAGGCGCCTACGAGCAGTACTTC. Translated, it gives CASSLRGTGAYEQYF.

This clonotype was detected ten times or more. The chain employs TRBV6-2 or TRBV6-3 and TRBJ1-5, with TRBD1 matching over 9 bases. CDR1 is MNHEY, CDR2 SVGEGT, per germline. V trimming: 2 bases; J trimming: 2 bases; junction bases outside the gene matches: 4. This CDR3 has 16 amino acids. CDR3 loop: CASSYPDRGGNQPQHF. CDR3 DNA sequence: TGTGCCAGCAGTTACCCGGACAGGGGAGGCAATCAGCCCCAGCATTTT.

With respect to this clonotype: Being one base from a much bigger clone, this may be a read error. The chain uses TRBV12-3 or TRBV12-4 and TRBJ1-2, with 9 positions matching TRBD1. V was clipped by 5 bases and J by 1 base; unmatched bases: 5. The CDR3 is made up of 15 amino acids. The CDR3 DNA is TGTGCCAGCAGTCCACAGGGGGCCTATAACTATGGCTACACCTTC. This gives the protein CASSPQGAYNYGYTF.

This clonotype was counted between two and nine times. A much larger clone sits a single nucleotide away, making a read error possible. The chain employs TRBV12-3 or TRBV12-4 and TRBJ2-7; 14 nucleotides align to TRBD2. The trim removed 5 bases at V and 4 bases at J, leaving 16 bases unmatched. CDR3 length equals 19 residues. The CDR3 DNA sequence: TGTGCCAGCAGTCCCCGATGTTCGGGACTAGCGGGAGAAAAGTACGAGCAGTACTTC. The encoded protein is CASSPRCSGLAGEKYEQYF.

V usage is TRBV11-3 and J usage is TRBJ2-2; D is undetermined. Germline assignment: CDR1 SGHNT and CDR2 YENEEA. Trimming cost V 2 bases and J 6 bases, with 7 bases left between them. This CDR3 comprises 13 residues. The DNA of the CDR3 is TGTGCCAGCAGCTTACAAGTAGCCGGGGAGCTGTTTTTT. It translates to CASSLQVAGELFF.

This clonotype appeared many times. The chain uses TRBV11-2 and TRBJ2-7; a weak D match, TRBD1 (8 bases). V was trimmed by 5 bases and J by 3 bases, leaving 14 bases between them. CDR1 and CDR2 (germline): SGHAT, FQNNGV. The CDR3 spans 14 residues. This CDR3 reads CASSRTGTNYEQYF. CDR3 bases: TGTGCCAGCAGCCGGACAGGGACTAACTACGAGCAGTACTTC.

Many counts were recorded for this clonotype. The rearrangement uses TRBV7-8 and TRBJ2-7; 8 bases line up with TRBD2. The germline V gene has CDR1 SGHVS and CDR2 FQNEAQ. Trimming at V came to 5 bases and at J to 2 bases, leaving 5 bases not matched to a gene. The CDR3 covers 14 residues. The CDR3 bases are TGTGCCAGCAGCCGACTAGCGCATACCTACGAGCAGTACTTC. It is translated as CASSRLAHTYEQYF.

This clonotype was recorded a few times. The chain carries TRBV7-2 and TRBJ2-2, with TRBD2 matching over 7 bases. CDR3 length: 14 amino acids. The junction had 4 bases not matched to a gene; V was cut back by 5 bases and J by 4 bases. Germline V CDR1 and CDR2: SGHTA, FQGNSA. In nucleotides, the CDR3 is TGTGCCAGCAGCCCCCCTAGCGGCACCGGGGAGCTGTTTTTT. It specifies CASSPPSGTGELFF.

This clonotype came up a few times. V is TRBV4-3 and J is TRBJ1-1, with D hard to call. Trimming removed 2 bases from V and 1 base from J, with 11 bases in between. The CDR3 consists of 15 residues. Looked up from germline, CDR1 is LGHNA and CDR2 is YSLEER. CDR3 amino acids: CASSQYEVGNTEAFF. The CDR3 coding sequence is TGCGCCAGCAGCCAATATGAGGTCGGGAACACTGAAGCTTTCTTT.

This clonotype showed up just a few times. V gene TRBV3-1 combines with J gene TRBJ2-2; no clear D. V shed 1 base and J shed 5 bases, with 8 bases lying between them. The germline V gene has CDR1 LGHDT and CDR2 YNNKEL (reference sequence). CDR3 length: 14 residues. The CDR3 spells CASSQGRETGELFF. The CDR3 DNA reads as TGTGCCAGCAGCCAAGGTCGAGAGACCGGGGAGCTGTTTTTT.

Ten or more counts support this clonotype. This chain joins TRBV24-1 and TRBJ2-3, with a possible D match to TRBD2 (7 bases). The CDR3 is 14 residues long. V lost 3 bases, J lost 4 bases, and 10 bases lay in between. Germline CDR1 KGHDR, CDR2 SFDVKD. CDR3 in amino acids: CATSDRGASDTQYF. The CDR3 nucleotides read TGTGCCACCAGTGATCGGGGGGCCTCAGATACGCAGTATTTT.

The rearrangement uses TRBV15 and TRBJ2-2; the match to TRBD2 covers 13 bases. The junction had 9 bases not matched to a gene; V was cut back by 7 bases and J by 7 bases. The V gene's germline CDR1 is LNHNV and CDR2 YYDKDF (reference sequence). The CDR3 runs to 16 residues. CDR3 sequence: CATKDGLAGDYGELFF. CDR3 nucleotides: TGTGCCACCAAAGACGGACTAGCGGGAGATTACGGGGAGCTGTTTTTT.

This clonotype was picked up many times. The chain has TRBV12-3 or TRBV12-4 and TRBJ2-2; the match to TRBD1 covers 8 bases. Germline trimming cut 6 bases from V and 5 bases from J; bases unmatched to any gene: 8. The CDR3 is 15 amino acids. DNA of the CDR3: TGTGCCAGCAGCTACCAGGGGGCAAGAACCGGGGAGCTGTTTTTT. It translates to CASSYQGARTGELFF.

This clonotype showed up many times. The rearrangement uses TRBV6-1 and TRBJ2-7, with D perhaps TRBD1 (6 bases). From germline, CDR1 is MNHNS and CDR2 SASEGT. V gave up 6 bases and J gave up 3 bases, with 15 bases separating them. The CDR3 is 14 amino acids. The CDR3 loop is CASRDPGQSYEQYF. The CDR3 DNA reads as TGTGCCAGCAGAGACCCGGGACAAAGCTACGAGCAGTACTTC.

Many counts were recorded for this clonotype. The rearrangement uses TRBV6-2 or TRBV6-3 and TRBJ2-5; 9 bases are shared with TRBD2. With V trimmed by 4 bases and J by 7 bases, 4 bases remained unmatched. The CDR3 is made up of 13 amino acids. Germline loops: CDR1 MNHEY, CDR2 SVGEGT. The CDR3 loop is CASSSGLAGTQYF. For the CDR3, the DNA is TGTGCCAGCAGTTCGGGACTAGCTGGGACCCAGTACTTC.

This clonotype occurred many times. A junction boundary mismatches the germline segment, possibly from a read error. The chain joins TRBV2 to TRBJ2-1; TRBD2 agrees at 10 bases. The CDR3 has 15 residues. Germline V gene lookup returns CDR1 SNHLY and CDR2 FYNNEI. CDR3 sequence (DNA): TGTGCCAGCAGGGAAGGACTAGCGGTTAACAATGAGCAGTTCTTC. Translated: CASREGLAVNNEQFF. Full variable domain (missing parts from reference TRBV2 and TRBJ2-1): EPEVTQTPSHQVTQMGQEVILRCVPISNHLYFYWYRQILGQKVEFLVSFYNNEISEKSEIFDDQFSVERPDGSNFTLKIRSTKLEDSAMYFCASREGLAVNNEQFFGPGTRLTVL.

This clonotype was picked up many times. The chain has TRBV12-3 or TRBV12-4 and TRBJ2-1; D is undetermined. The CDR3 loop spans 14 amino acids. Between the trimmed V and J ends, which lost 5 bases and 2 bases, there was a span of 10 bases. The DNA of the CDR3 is TGTGCCAGCAGTGATAACCCACCCTACAATGAGCAGTTCTTC. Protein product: CASSDNPPYNEQFF.

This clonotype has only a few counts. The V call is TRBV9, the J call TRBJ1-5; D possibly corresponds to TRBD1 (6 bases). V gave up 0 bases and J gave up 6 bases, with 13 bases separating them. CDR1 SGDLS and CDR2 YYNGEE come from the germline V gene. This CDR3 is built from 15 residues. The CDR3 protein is CASSVDGGGSQPQHF. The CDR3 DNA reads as TGTGCCAGCAGCGTAGACGGAGGGGGGAGTCAGCCCCAGCATTTT.